This TCR beta chain comes out of a study of OX40 agonist ivuxolimab in advanced cancers. At the level of the study: Ivuxolimab is a fully human IgG2 antibody that activates OX40 (CD134). Three patients, one with hepatocellular carcinoma and two with cutaneous melanoma, achieved partial responses.

Only in-frame clones appear in the TCRdb table, and some are missing; sequencing was by immunoSEQ multiplex PCR. The data contain some 59,000 clones, 85% to 90% of them singletons. Autoimmune disease history or systemic immunosuppression led to patients being barred. The sequences come from CD4+ or CD8+ T cells sorted from blood, collected in a trial of the OX40 agonist ivuxolimab. This TCR was recovered from an adult with an advanced solid tumor such as melanoma, head and neck, liver or kidney cancer.

CDR3 sequence (DNA): TGCGCCAGCAGCTTGTGGGCTACCTCCTACGAGCAGTACTTC. Protein sequence: CASSLWATSYEQYF. The chain combines TRBV5-1 with TRBJ2-7; D gene ambiguous. Between the trimmed V and J ends, which lost 1 base and 0 bases, there was a span of 8 bases. Germline CDR1 SGHRS, CDR2 YFSETQ. This CDR3 has 14 residues.